This TCR beta chain was identified in a study of blood T cell repertoires in COVID-19. Per the study methods: Reference gene primer amplification gave estimated nucleated cell counts. Here immunoSEQ multiplex PCR was the method, and the copy in TCRdb shows in-frame clones only, minus some. Clone size and the V and J calls come from that table; the DNA yielded D and trimming. The table includes approximately 310,000 clones, about 85% detected once. V was pared by 3 bases and J by 7 bases, with 9 bases between. Germline values: CDR1 MGHRA, CDR2 YSYEKL. This CDR3 region has 12 residues. Recruits, aged roughly 18 to 100 years, lived in 24 US areas. Individuals in the exposed group had encountered a COVID-19 case within 2 weeks preceding study entry.

The source is a woman aged 25 to 45 who had been exposed to COVID-19. The sequenced sample consisted of PBMCs or T cells enriched from blood (not recorded which). V and J are TRBV4-1 and TRBJ1-2; D not certain. CDR3 nucleotide sequence: TGCGCCAGCAGCCACACAAGGAGTGGCTACACCTTC. This gives the protein CASSHTRSGYTF.